Listed below are T cell receptor beta chains from one sample, sequenced in a study of cytomegalovirus exposure and HLA in healthy donors. Profiled with immunoSEQ multiplex PCR; TCRdb holds only in-frame clones, not every one. Recorded here are about 140,000 clones; the top ten clones represent about 2.2%. The specimen was PBMCs. The receptors derive from a woman aged 18-29 years in good health and CMV-seronegative. Both conserved end residues are part of each CDR3. A D gene is named only where the DNA matches it firmly.

j_call v_call d_call cdr3_aa cdr3_nt
TRBJ1-1 TRBV5-1 . CASSFTGTNTEAFF TGCGCCAGCAGCTTTACAGGTACGAACACTGAAGCTTTCTTT
TRBJ1-1 TRBV7-9 TRBD1 CAETTGGNPEAFF TGTGCCGAAACGACAGGGGGGAACCCTGAAGCTTTCTTT
TRBJ1-2 TRBV4-1 . CASSQEEGVYGYTF TGCGCCAGCAGCCAAGAAGAGGGGGTCTATGGCTACACCTTC
TRBJ2-3 TRBV2 TRBD2 CASLAGNTDTQYF TGTGCCAGTCTAGCGGGAAACACAGATACGCAGTATTTT
TRBJ1-1 TRBV30 . CAWIGSGVNTEAFF TGTGCCTGGATAGGGTCGGGGGTGAACACTGAAGCTTTCTTT
TRBJ1-1 TRBV5-1 . CASSSLYQDTEAFF TGCGCCAGCAGCTCGCTCTACCAGGACACTGAAGCTTTCTTT
TRBJ2-1 TRBV4-2 TRBD2 CASSPWDSGLDEQFF TGTGCCAGCAGCCCATGGGATAGCGGGTTGGATGAGCAGTTCTTC
TRBJ2-1 TRBV11-2 TRBD2 CASSFTGLAGSSYNEQFF TGTGCCAGCAGCTTCACAGGACTAGCGGGAAGCTCCTACAATGAGCAGTTCTTC
TRBJ1-1 TRBV27 . CASSPHRAPGTEAFF TGTGCCAGCAGTCCCCACAGGGCCCCAGGGACTGAAGCTTTCTTT
TRBJ2-3 TRBV13 TRBD2 CASSTPGLNTQYF TGTGCCAGCAGCACTCCGGGACTAAACACGCAGTATTTT
TRBJ1-4 TRBV28 . CASRRDSEKLFF TGTGCCAGCAGGCGCGACAGCGAAAAACTGTTTTTT
TRBJ2-4 TRBV30 TRBD1 CAWSRQGIDIQYF TGTGCCTGGAGTAGACAGGGGATCGACATTCAGTACTTC
TRBJ1-1 TRBV7-8 TRBD1 CASSARQGANTEAFF TGTGCCAGCAGCGCCCGACAGGGGGCGAACACTGAAGCTTTCTTT
TRBJ2-2 TRBV11-2 TRBD2 CASSSTTSGPGELFF TGTGCCAGCAGCTCCACGACTAGCGGGCCCGGGGAGCTGTTTTTT
TRBJ1-2 TRBV6-1 . CASSERGPELGYTF TGTGCCAGCAGTGAAAGGGGTCCGGAATTAGGCTACACCTTC
TRBJ2-3 TRBV6-4 . CASSEGRGGTDTQYF TGTGCCAGCAGTGAGGGCAGGGGAGGCACAGATACGCAGTATTTT
TRBJ2-1 TRBV18 TRBD2 CASSPQGGEQFF TGTGCCAGCTCACCACAGGGAGGGGAGCAGTTCTTC
TRBJ2-1 TRBV5-1 TRBD2 CASRSLQTSGYNEQFF TGCGCCAGCAGATCGTTGCAGACTAGCGGGTACAATGAGCAGTTCTTC
TRBJ2-1 TRBV7-3 TRBD2 CASSSNGRMGYNEQFF TGTGCCAGCAGCTCGAACGGGAGGATGGGCTACAATGAGCAGTTCTTC
TRBJ2-7 TRBV6-5 . CASSPGTGATDEQYF TGTGCCAGCAGTCCCGGTACGGGAGCCACCGACGAGCAGTACTTC
TRBJ1-5 TRBV2 . CASSDGQGSQPQHF TGTGCCAGCAGTGACGGCCAGGGCAGTCAGCCCCAGCATTTT
TRBJ2-5 TRBV11-3 TRBD2 CASSPGTSGRAGETQYF TGTGCCAGCAGCCCCGGGACTAGCGGGAGGGCCGGGGAGACCCAGTACTTC
TRBJ1-4 TRBV23-1 . CASRDTGHQRTNEKLFF TGCGCCAGCAGGGACACGGGACACCAAAGAACTAATGAAAAACTGTTTTTT